The entry below gives a single TCR beta chain sequence along with its context. The repertoire was sequenced with immunoSEQ multiplex PCR; TCRdb's copy has only in-frame clones and lacks some. The sample lists 250,000 to 350,000 clones, around 88% occurring once. CDR3 length equals 15 residues. V lost 4 bases and J 0 bases, leaving 10 bases between the germline ends. CDR1 is KGHSH and CDR2 is LQKENI in the germline V gene. This sample was taken from a study of blood T cell repertoires in COVID-19. What was sequenced was peripheral blood. V usage is TRBV18 and J usage is TRBJ1-5; D is ambiguous. The receptor's source is a woman in her 30s who had recovered from COVID-19. The CDR3 DNA reads TGTGCCAGCTCACTGCTTCCAGATAGCAATCAGCCCCAGCATTTT. Amino acid sequence: CASSLLPDSNQPQHF.